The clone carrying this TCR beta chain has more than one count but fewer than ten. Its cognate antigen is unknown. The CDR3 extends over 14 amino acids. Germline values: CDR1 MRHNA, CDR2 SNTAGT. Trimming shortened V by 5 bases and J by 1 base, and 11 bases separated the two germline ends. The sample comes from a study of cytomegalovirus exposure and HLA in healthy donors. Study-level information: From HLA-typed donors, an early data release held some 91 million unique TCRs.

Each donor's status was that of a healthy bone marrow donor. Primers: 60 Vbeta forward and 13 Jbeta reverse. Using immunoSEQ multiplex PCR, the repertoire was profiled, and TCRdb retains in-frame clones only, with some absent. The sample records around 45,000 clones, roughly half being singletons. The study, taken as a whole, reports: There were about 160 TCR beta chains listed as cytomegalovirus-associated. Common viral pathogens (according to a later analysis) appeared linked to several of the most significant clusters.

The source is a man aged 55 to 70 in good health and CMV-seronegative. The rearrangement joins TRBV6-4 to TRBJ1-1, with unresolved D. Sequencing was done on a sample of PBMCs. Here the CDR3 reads CASSLEGGNTEAFF. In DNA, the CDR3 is TGTGCCAGCAGTTTGGAGGGAGGGAACACTGAAGCTTTCTTT.